This T cell receptor beta chain was sequenced in a study of shared clonotypes between healthy human individuals. Details on this clone: One junction end does not reproduce the germline sequence, and a read error may be involved.

Generated by immunoSEQ multiplex PCR, the TCRdb table keeps only in-frame clones and is missing some. The table records about 680,000 clones, around three quarters of them present only once. The germline V gene has CDR1 MGHDK and CDR2 SYGVNS. This CDR3 has 13 residues. Input material: memory CD4+ T cells sorted from blood. Subset meaning: CD45RA-negative fraction. The receptor's source is a woman in her twenties or thirties in good health. The chain employs TRBV25-1 and TRBJ1-1; TRBD1 agrees at 7 bases. The CDR3 DNA follows: TGTGCCAGCAGTCATCAGGGGGTCCCTGACGCTTTCTTT. Its translation is CASSHQGVPDAFF.